Each of the 27 T cell receptor beta chains below was sequenced from the same sample in a study of T cell clonotyping in hematopoietic cell transplantation. Sequencing used immunoSEQ multiplex PCR; TCRdb keeps in-frame clones, though not all of them. The sample shows about 6,300 clones, just under 80% of them seen only once. Sequencing was performed on peripheral blood mononuclear cells, taken 180 days after allogeneic stem cell transplant. These receptors were collected from a male patient aged 70 to 80 who had an allogeneic stem cell transplant from an unrelated donor, so T cells may come from the graft donor. Some clones in this sample may be carry-over from other donors' samples.

Here the CDR3 DNA reads TGTGCCTGGAGTGTACGTCGCCTGGAGAATGAAAAACTGTTTTTT. Translating it yields CAWSVRRLENEKLFF. V and J are TRBV30 and TRBJ1-4, with D uncertain. The V and J ends lost 0 bases and 5 bases respectively, with 13 bases between them. The length of the CDR3 is 15 residues. Germline-derived CDR1 and CDR2 are GTSNPN and SVGIG (reference sequence).

The V gene is TRBV27, the J gene TRBJ2-1, with 8 bases lining up with TRBD2. Per germline, CDR1 MNHEY and CDR2 SMNVEV (reference sequence). Germline trimming cut 5 bases from V and 6 bases from J; bases unmatched to any gene: 12. This CDR3 region has 16 residues. CDR3 sequence: CASSALGVSGSNEQFF. CDR3 nucleotides: TGTGCCAGCAGTGCCCTGGGGGTGAGCGGGAGCAATGAGCAGTTCTTC.

This rearrangement joins TRBV10-2 to TRBJ2-3; 9 positions match TRBD2. Germline CDR1 and CDR2: WSHSY and SAAADI. After removal of 3 bases from V and 1 base from J, the junction contained 2 bases not matched to a gene. CDR3 length: 15 residues. This CDR3 is CASSDWTSGTDTQYF. CDR3 sequence (DNA): TGCGCCAGCAGTGACTGGACTAGCGGCACAGATACGCAGTATTTT.

The gene calls are TRBV7-7 and TRBJ2-5; D is possibly TRBD1 (7 bases). The germline gives CDR1 SSHAT, CDR2 FNYEAQ (reference sequence). This CDR3 is built from 15 residues. The V and J ends lost 1 base and 2 bases respectively, with 11 bases between them. The CDR3 region is CASSLGGTVQETQYF. As DNA, the CDR3 is TGTGCCAGCAGCTTAGGCGGGACAGTACAAGAGACCCAGTACTTC.

This rearrangement joins TRBV5-8 to TRBJ2-5; D is unresolved. V was trimmed by 4 bases and J by 5 bases, leaving 9 bases between them. Germline CDR1 is SGHTS and CDR2 is YDEGEE. There are 12 residues in the CDR3. CDR3 sequence (DNA): TGTGCCAGCAGCGGCCAGTGGGAGACCCAGTACTTC. Its translation: CASSGQWETQYF. Filled out from reference TRBV5-8 and TRBJ2-5, the complete variable domain reads EAGVTQSPTHLIKTRGQQATLRCSPISGHTSVYWYQQALGLGLQFLLWYDEGEERNRGNFPPRFSGRQFPNYSSELNVNALELEDSALYLCASSGQWETQYFGPGTRLLVL.

The CDR3 reads CASSYRGSGANVLTF. CDR3 DNA: TGTGCCAGCAGTTACAGAGGATCTGGGGCCAACGTCCTGACTTTC. V is TRBV6-5 and J is TRBJ2-6; D not certain. There are 15 residues in the CDR3. V gave up 2 bases and J gave up 1 base, with 6 bases separating them. The germline V gene encodes CDR1 MNHEY and CDR2 SVGAGI.

The chain is built from TRBV19 and TRBJ1-2; weak D call: TRBD1 (5 bases). Trimming left V 3 bases short and J 0 bases short, with 8 bases between. Germline-derived CDR1 and CDR2 are LNHDA and SQIVND (reference sequence). The CDR3 loop spans 14 amino acids. The CDR3 loop reads CASSIQGANYGYTF. In nucleotides, the CDR3 is TGTGCCAGTAGTATCCAGGGAGCTAACTATGGCTACACCTTC.

The chain combines TRBV7-9 with TRBJ2-7; 7 positions agree with TRBD2. Trimming at V came to 7 bases and at J to 5 bases, leaving 14 bases not matched to a gene. The CDR3 has 15 residues. From germline, CDR1 is SEHNR and CDR2 FQNEAQ (reference sequence). CDR3 DNA: TGTGCCAGCACCAACCCCACGGGACTATTGAACGAGCAGTACTTC. Protein product: CASTNPTGLLNEQYF.

This sequence joins TRBV7-2 and TRBJ2-1; D unresolved. Germline assignment: CDR1 SGHTA and CDR2 FQGNSA. With 0 bases removed from V and 5 bases from J, the gap between germline ends came to 11 bases. The CDR3 runs to 15 residues. The CDR3 DNA is TGTGCCAGCAGCTTAGCGCGTCCAGGCCACAATGAGCAGTTCTTC. Its protein is CASSLARPGHNEQFF.

This clone was seen only once. The chain has TRBV28 and TRBJ2-2; D is unresolved. The V and J ends lost 2 bases and 1 base respectively, with 8 bases between them. Germline V gives CDR1 MDHEN, CDR2 SYDVKM. CDR3 length: 15 residues. The CDR3 here is CASSLGRGNTGELFF. CDR3 bases: TGTGCCAGCAGTTTAGGGCGAGGGAACACCGGGGAGCTGTTTTTT.

The rearrangement joins TRBV5-6 to TRBJ2-1; D unclear. The CDR3 has 14 amino acids. CDR1 and CDR2 from the germline V gene are SGHDT and YYEEEE. Trimming took off 7 bases at V and 0 bases at J, with 11 bases between the two ends. The CDR3 protein is CASQRLSSYNEQFF. CDR3 DNA: TGTGCCAGCCAAAGGCTTAGCTCCTACAATGAGCAGTTCTTC.

J is TRBJ2-2 and V is TRBV9; TRBD1 matches 7 bases. The V and J ends lost 4 bases and 3 bases, in that order; junction bases with no gene match: 3. Germline loops: CDR1 SGDLS, CDR2 YYNGEE. The CDR3 loop spans 14 amino acids. CDR3 in amino acids: CASSQQGYTGELFF. DNA of the CDR3: TGTGCCAGCAGCCAACAGGGGTACACCGGGGAGCTGTTTTTT.

CDR3 DNA: TGCGCCAGCAGCTTAACAAATCCCCACTATGGCTACACCTTC. Its protein product is CASSLTNPHYGYTF. The chain joins TRBV5-1 to TRBJ1-2; no clear D. The germline gives CDR1 SGHRS, CDR2 YFSETQ. V lost 2 bases and J lost 3, with 11 bases in between. CDR3 size: 14 residues.

The V gene is TRBV29-1, the J gene TRBJ2-7, with a possible D match to TRBD2 (5 bases). The CDR3 is 15 amino acids. V dropped 0 bases and J dropped 2 bases, with 14 bases sitting between them. CDR1 and CDR2 from the germline V gene are SQVTM and ANQGSEA. The CDR3 bases are TGCAGCGTTGAAGACCCGGGGATGGTCCCCTACGAGCAGTACTTC. Translation: CSVEDPGMVPYEQYF.

The genes are TRBV21-1 and TRBJ2-7; TRBD1 is the table's D call, not checked against the DNA. TRBV21-1 is an annotated pseudogene. This CDR3 has 13 amino acids. The CDR3 DNA reads as TGTGCCAGCAGCAAAATGGGGCCGCACGAGCAGTACTTC. Translation gives CASSKMGPHEQYF.

The chain links TRBV7-9 to TRBJ2-1; 7 positions match TRBD2. V was pared by 5 bases and J by 8 bases, with 12 bases of the junction left unmatched. The CDR3 length is 15 residues. Germline-derived CDR1 and CDR2 are SEHNR and FQNEAQ (reference sequence). The CDR3 DNA sequence: TGTGCCAGCAGCCTCAATCAGCGGGATGTTGATGAGCAGTTCTTC. The encoded protein is CASSLNQRDVDEQFF.

This clone was counted a few times. J is TRBJ2-1 and V is TRBV19; 12 positions agree with TRBD2. The CDR3 contains 16 residues. The J segment lost 4 bases and the V segment lost 5 bases, leaving 6 bases of the junction unmatched. Germline lookup yields CDR1 LNHDA and CDR2 SQIVND (reference sequence). The CDR3 nucleotides are TGTGCCAGTAGTCGTGGGACTAGCGGGTGGTACAATGAGCAGTTCTTC. Encoded protein: CASSRGTSGWYNEQFF.

The rearrangement links TRBV7-2 to TRBJ2-7, with D possibly TRBD2 on 5 matching bases. Germline CDR1 is SGHTA and CDR2 is FQGNSA. The V and J ends lost 1 base and 2 bases respectively, with 15 bases between them. The CDR3 extends over 16 amino acids. Here the CDR3 reads CASSLDPAASTYEQYF. The CDR3 nucleotides read TGTGCCAGCAGCTTAGACCCAGCGGCCTCCACCTACGAGCAGTACTTC.

V is TRBV6-1 and J is TRBJ1-5; possible D gene TRBD1, 5 bases. The germline CDR1 and CDR2 sequences are MNHNS and SASEGT. Trimming removed 8 bases at V and 7 bases at J, with 12 bases between. The CDR3 runs to 12 residues. CDR3 amino acids: CASCRGEQPQHF. The CDR3 DNA follows: TGTGCCAGCTGTCGAGGGGAACAGCCCCAGCATTTT.

The gene calls are TRBV9 and TRBJ1-5, with 7 nucleotides matching TRBD1. This CDR3 region has 14 residues. Germline V lookup: CDR1 SGDLS, CDR2 YYNGEE. J was trimmed by 2 bases and V by 4 bases; bases with no gene match: 3. Here the CDR3 reads CASSHGTGNQPQHF. DNA of the CDR3: TGTGCCAGCAGCCATGGGACAGGCAATCAGCCCCAGCATTTT.

J is TRBJ1-5 and V is TRBV6-1, with unresolved D. The CDR3 covers 15 residues. Germline loops: CDR1 MNHNS, CDR2 SASEGT. Between the trimmed V and J ends, which lost 2 bases and 0 bases, there was a span of 8 bases. The CDR3 is CASSEIYSSNQPQHF. The CDR3 DNA is TGTGCCAGCAGTGAAATTTACAGTAGCAATCAGCCCCAGCATTTT.

This clone was seen only once. The chain uses TRBV4-1 and TRBJ2-3; D not certain. Germline CDR1 is MGHRA and CDR2 is YSYEKL. CDR3 size: 14 residues. Trimming removed 0 bases from V and 0 bases from J, with 4 bases in between. CDR3 bases: TGCGCCAGCAGCCAAGACCCTAGCACAGATACGCAGTATTTT. Protein: CASSQDPSTDTQYF.

This clone showed up just once. The chain combines TRBV18 with TRBJ2-7, with D unclear. CDR1 is KGHSH and CDR2 is LQKENI in the germline V gene. Trimming cost V 6 bases and J 4 bases, with 13 bases left between them. The CDR3 runs 13 residues. Here the CDR3 DNA reads TGTGCCAGCTCCCGAGAAGTTAATTACGAGCAGTACTTC. This gives the protein CASSREVNYEQYF. Full variable domain (remainder filled in from reference TRBV18 and TRBJ2-7): NAGVMQNPRHLVRRRGQEARLRCSPMKGHSHVYWYRQLPEEGLKFMVYLQKENIIDESGMPKERFSAEFPKEGPSILRIQQVVRGDSAAYFCASSREVNYEQYFGPGTRLTVT.

This clone has a single count. The rearrangement links TRBV5-5 to TRBJ1-1, with no clear D. Trimming cost V 3 bases and J 5 bases, with 17 bases left between them. The CDR3 loop spans 15 amino acids. Germline assignment: CDR1 SGHKS and CDR2 YYEKEE (reference sequence). DNA of the CDR3: TGTGCCAGCAGCTCGGAGGGCCTCGTCAGGACTGAAGCTTTCTTT. This codes for CASSSEGLVRTEAFF.

This chain links TRBV30 with TRBJ1-5, with 8 bases matching TRBD1. V trimming: 0 bases; J trimming: 7 bases; junction bases outside the gene matches: 5. CDR1 GTSNPN and CDR2 SVGIG come from the germline V gene (reference sequence). The CDR3 contains 14 residues. For the CDR3, the DNA is TGTGCCTGGAGTGTACAGGGGGGGAAACAGCCCCAGCATTTT. Translated: CAWSVQGGKQPQHF. Looking up the rest from reference TRBV30 and TRBJ1-5 gives the full variable domain: SQTIHQWPATLVQPVGSPLSLECTVEGTSNPNLYWYRQAAGRGLQLLFYSVGIGQISSEVPQNLSASRPQDRQFILSSKKLLLSDSGFYLCAWSVQGGKQPQHFGDGTRLSIL.

CDR3 amino acids: CASSQGQTSGFTYEQYF. The CDR3, as DNA: TGCGCCAGCAGCCAAGGCCAAACTAGCGGGTTTACCTACGAGCAGTACTTC. This chain joins TRBV4-3 and TRBJ2-7, with 9 bases lining up with TRBD2. Per germline, CDR1 LGHNA and CDR2 YSLEER. This CDR3 spans 17 amino acids. J lost 2 bases, V lost 1 base, and 9 bases had no gene match.

This rearrangement joins TRBV2 to TRBJ2-5, with D uncertain. From germline, CDR1 is SNHLY and CDR2 FYNNEI. This CDR3 spans 12 amino acids. The V and J ends lost 2 bases and 2 bases respectively, with 3 bases between them. The CDR3 loop is CASSERQETQYF. The CDR3 region has the DNA TGTGCCAGCAGTGAAAGGCAAGAGACCCAGTACTTC.